The next 9 T cell receptor beta chains were all read from a single sample in a study of T cell repertoires in cytomegalovirus infection. TCRdb called the reads again in MiXCR, with one record for every CDR3 protein. The sample yields some 940,000 distinct CDR3 sequences, roughly 30% seen once. No antigen has been assigned to these receptors. This material consisted of cultured CD8+ T cells from PBMCs, taken from culture after CMV antigen stimulation. These receptors all stem from a human donor in good health (CMV status not recorded). Some clones in this sample may be carry-over from other donors' samples.

This clonotype was seen a single time. The CDR3 reads CASSFDSGRSEKLFF. The CDR3 nucleotides read TGTGCCAGCAGCTTCGACAGCGGGAGGAGTGAAAAACTGTTTTTT. The chain is built from TRBV7-3 and TRBJ1-4; perhaps TRBD1 as D (5 bases). V gave up 3 bases and J gave up 7 bases, with 15 bases separating them. Germline V gene lookup returns CDR1 SGHTA and CDR2 FQGTGA. The CDR3 length is 15 residues.

Remarks on this clonotype: Germline is not matched at one junction end, which may reflect a read error. V gene TRBV5-5 combines with J gene TRBJ2-1; 9 bases match TRBD1. CDR1 is SGHKS, CDR2 YYEKEE, per germline (reference sequence). CDR3 length: 16 amino acids. In nucleotides, the CDR3 is TGTGCCAGCAGGAATGGGGACAGGGCCCATTACAATGAGCAGCTCTTC. Amino acids: CASRNGDRAHYNEQLF.

This rearrangement joins TRBV28 to TRBJ2-7, with a weak D call TRBD1 (7 bases). The CDR3 is 14 amino acids. Germline V lookup: CDR1 MDHEN, CDR2 SYDVKM. With 6 bases removed from V and 2 bases from J, the gap between germline ends came to 14 bases. CDR3: CASSRQGGAYEQYV. In DNA form, the CDR3 reads TGTGCCAGCAGCCGCCAGGGGGGAGCCTACGAGCAGTACGTC.

The sample holds a few counts of this clonotype. The rearrangement uses TRBV9 and TRBJ2-6; 10 positions match TRBD1. V trimming: 3 bases; J trimming: 0 bases; junction bases outside the gene matches: 9. There are 19 residues in the CDR3. The germline V gene has CDR1 SGDLS and CDR2 YYNGEE. In DNA, the CDR3 is TGTGCCAGCAGCGGGGCCGGGACAGGGGAGAACTCTGGGGCCAACGTCCTGACTTTC. Translating it yields CASSGAGTGENSGANVLTF.

The rearrangement joins TRBV19 to TRBJ2-3; D remains unclear. V was shortened by 2 bases and J by 0 bases, with 12 bases between the two germline ends. The germline V gene has CDR1 LNHDA and CDR2 SQIVND (reference sequence). CDR3 size: 16 residues. The CDR3 sequence is CASSIWGIASTDTQYF. Here the CDR3 DNA reads TGTGCCAGTAGTATATGGGGTATTGCGAGCACAGATACGCAGTATTTT. The variable domain in full, with the rest retrieved from reference TRBV19 and TRBJ2-3, is DGGITQSPKYLFRKEGQNVTLSCEQNLNHDAMYWYRQDPGQGLRLIYYSQIVNDFQKGDIAEGYSVSREKKESFPLTVTSAQKNPTAFYLCASSIWGIASTDTQYFGPGTRLTVL.

This clonotype showed up many times. This chain connects TRBV7-2 to TRBJ1-1; D not certain. This CDR3 comprises 14 residues. Germline V lookup: CDR1 SGHTA, CDR2 FQGNSA. V was pared by 2 bases and J by 9 bases, with 16 bases between. In DNA form, the CDR3 reads TGTGCCAGCAGCTTAAGCGGGCCTCTTTTTAAAGCTTTCTTT. It yields the protein CASSLSGPLFKAFF.

This clonotype was seen a handful of times. The genes are TRBV5-6 and TRBJ2-3; maybe TRBD1 (5 bases). V gave up 4 bases and J gave up 0 bases, with 15 bases separating them. Germline loops: CDR1 SGHDT, CDR2 YYEEEE. The length of the CDR3 is 16 residues. In nucleotides, the CDR3 is TGTGCCAGCAGCCTTGGGGTGGGGCACAGCACAGATACGCAGTATTTT. Amino acid sequence: CASSLGVGHSTDTQYF.

V is TRBV12-5 and J is TRBJ2-5; 7 bases are a match to TRBD2. The CDR3 has 14 residues. From germline, CDR1 is LGHNT and CDR2 FRNRAP. Trimming removed 6 bases from V and 4 bases from J; junction bases left unmatched: 8. CDR3 DNA: TGTGCTAGTGGAAACAGAGCGGGGATAGAGACCCAGTACTTC. Translating it yields CASGNRAGIETQYF.

This clonotype was found many times. The rearrangement joins TRBV7-6 to TRBJ2-2; 13 nucleotides match TRBD2. The CDR3 has 17 residues. J lost 5 bases, V lost 5 bases, and 8 bases had no gene match. Germline values: CDR1 SGHVS, CDR2 FNYEAQ. The chain's CDR3 is CASSPGLAGVVTGELFF. Written as DNA, the CDR3 is TGTGCCAGCAGCCCAGGACTAGCGGGGGTCGTAACCGGGGAGCTGTTTTTT.